Detailed here is one T cell receptor beta chain. Its antigen is not known. This specimen comes from a study of graft-versus-host responses after intestinal transplantation. About the study: Isolated intestinal, liver-intestinal, or multivisceral transplants were what recipients had. Anti-thymocyte globulin induction preceded two to four years of tacrolimus and steroid maintenance in all recipients. Study results and caveats: Allograft graft-versus-host to host-versus-graft clonal ratios ran high in patients with graft-donor T cell macrochimerism. The authors found GvH clones in recipient marrow, some appearing first in ileum or blood.

Sequenced by immunoSEQ multiplex PCR; TCRdb stores in-frame clones only, minus some. Counted here are under 85,000 clones, approximately 94% occurring once; the ten biggest clones make up over 0.45%. This CDR3 region has 16 residues. Germline loops: CDR1 SGHTA, CDR2 FQGTGA. V lost 2 bases to trimming and J lost 5 bases; unmatched junction nucleotides: 6. V gene TRBV7-3 combines with J gene TRBJ2-3, with 11 bases that match TRBD2. The source was unstimulated CD8+ T cells sorted from spleen or lymph node cells, collected before intestinal transplant. The sequence was collected from a human donor who received an intestinal transplant. The CDR3 DNA sequence: TGTGCCAGCAGCTTAGGGATAGCGGGAGGGCAAGATACGCAGTATTTT. It codes for CASSLGIAGGQDTQYF.